Shown below are 14 T cell receptor beta chains from a single sample sequenced in a study of monozygotic twins with cystic fibrosis. Assay used: immunoSEQ multiplex PCR; TCRdb lists only in-frame clones, some missing. The data show fewer than 30,000 clones, approximately 96% seen once. Sample: blood. The receptors derive from a girl aged 2 to 10 with cystic fibrosis.

The chain joins TRBV19 to TRBJ1-1, with D possibly matching TRBD1 (6 bases). Germline lookup yields CDR1 LNHDA and CDR2 SQIVND (reference sequence). This CDR3 is 14 amino acids long. V was clipped by 6 bases and J by 0 bases, with 11 bases between them. For the CDR3, the DNA is TGTGCCAGTAGCAACAGGGCTTTGAACACTGAAGCTTTCTTT. Translated: CASSNRALNTEAFF.

The chain employs TRBV4-1 and TRBJ2-1, with 9 positions matching TRBD2. The CDR3 contains 15 residues. J lost 8 bases, V lost 4 bases, and 9 bases had no gene match. CDR1 is MGHRA and CDR2 is YSYEKL in the germline V gene. CDR3 nucleotides: TGCGCCAGCAGCCCACTAGCGGGCCCGTGGGATGAGCAGTTCTTC. Its protein product is CASSPLAGPWDEQFF.

CDR3 protein: CASITRGGYEQYF. CDR3 DNA: TGTGCCAGCATCACCCGGGGCGGATACGAGCAGTACTTC. V usage is TRBV6-1 and J usage is TRBJ2-7; D possibly uses TRBD1 or TRBD2 (5 bases each). Germline V gene data show CDR1 as MNHNS and CDR2 as SASEGT. The V gene lost 7 bases and the J gene lost 4 bases, with 14 bases spanning the gap. This CDR3 contains 13 residues.

In DNA form, the CDR3 reads TGCGCCAGCAGTTTAGCGGGAGTAGGAGATACGCAGTATTTT. It translates to CASSLAGVGDTQYF. This chain joins TRBV10-1 and TRBJ2-3; 9 bases map to TRBD2. The junction had 5 bases not matched to a gene; V was cut back by 5 bases and J by 5 bases. CDR1 is WNHNN, CDR2 SYGVQD, per germline (reference sequence). CDR3 size: 14 residues.

The V call is TRBV6-5, the J call TRBJ2-1, with D unresolved. This CDR3 region has 13 residues. V was trimmed by 2 bases and J by 10 bases, leaving 12 bases between them. Germline V gives CDR1 MNHEY, CDR2 SVGAGI. The CDR3 DNA is TGTGCCAGCAGTTACCCTGGGTCCCCGGAGCAGTTCTTC. Translating gives CASSYPGSPEQFF.

In regard to this clone: At one of its ends the junction is not consistent with the germline gene, which may arise from a read error. The chain is built from TRBV4-1 and TRBJ2-1, with a possible D match to TRBD1 (6 bases). CDR1 is MGHRA and CDR2 is YSYEKL in the germline V gene. This CDR3 spans 14 amino acids. CDR3 region: CASSQETIPAGVLF. CDR3 nucleotide sequence: TGCGCCAGCAGCCAAGAAACGATTCCGGCAGGGGTCCTCTTC.

This chain joins TRBV28 and TRBJ1-2, with a weak D call TRBD1 (5 bases). CDR1 is MDHEN and CDR2 is SYDVKM in the germline V gene. This CDR3 has 11 amino acids. The V and J ends lost 0 bases and 9 bases respectively, with 5 bases between them. CDR3 region: CASSLWDSYTF. The CDR3 DNA sequence: TGTGCCAGCAGTTTATGGGACAGCTACACCTTC.

The V and J genes are TRBV25-1 and TRBJ1-1; 8 nucleotides align to TRBD1. With 4 bases clipped from V and 5 bases from J, the junction kept 9 bases outside the gene matches. From germline, CDR1 is MGHDK and CDR2 SYGVNS. This CDR3 spans 15 amino acids. The CDR3 reads CASSATRTGGTEAFF. DNA of the CDR3: TGTGCCAGCAGTGCGACACGTACAGGGGGAACTGAAGCTTTCTTT. Supplemented by reference TRBV25-1 and TRBJ1-1, the full variable domain reads EADIYQTPRYLVIGTGKKITLECSQTMGHDKMYWYQQDPGMELHLIHYSYGVNSTEKGDLSSESTVSRIRTEHFPLTLESARPSHTSQYLCASSATRTGGTEAFFGQGTRLTVV.

The chain links TRBV7-3 to TRBJ2-3; 9 bases are shared with TRBD2. Germline assignment: CDR1 SGHTA and CDR2 FQGTGA. This CDR3 spans 15 amino acids. The V segment lost 2 bases and the J segment 4 bases; nucleotides outside the gene matches: 4. DNA of the CDR3: TGTGCCAGCAGCTTAGCGGGAGGGCTGGCAGATACGCAGTATTTT. This gives the protein CASSLAGGLADTQYF.

This clone was seen a single time. The rearrangement joins TRBV27 to TRBJ2-5; D perhaps matches TRBD2 (6 bases). The length of the CDR3 is 12 residues. With 6 bases removed from V and 7 bases from J, the gap between germline ends came to 12 bases. Germline V gene sequence: CDR1 MNHEY, CDR2 SMNVEV (reference sequence). CDR3 DNA: TGTGCCAGCAGGACTAGTGGGGGGACCCAGTACTTC. Its translation: CASRTSGGTQYF.

This clone was recorded once. The chain couples TRBV7-2 to TRBJ1-2; 7 nucleotides match TRBD1. The CDR3 is made up of 15 amino acids. The germline V gene has CDR1 SGHTA and CDR2 FQGNSA. J was trimmed by 3 bases and V by 5 bases; bases with no gene match: 9. This chain's CDR3 is CASSPRTGGDYGYTF. CDR3 nucleotide sequence: TGTGCCAGCAGCCCACGGACAGGAGGGGACTATGGCTACACCTTC.

The gene calls are TRBV6-1 and TRBJ2-1, with D possibly matching TRBD1 (6 bases). Looked up from germline, CDR1 is MNHNS and CDR2 is SASEGT. CDR3 size: 15 residues. The V end was cut by 6 bases, the J end by 5 bases, with 17 bases between. The CDR3 bases are TGTGCCAGCAGCCTTGGGGGCGGAGCCAACAATGAGCAGTTCTTC. Its protein is CASSLGGGANNEQFF.

The chain employs TRBV7-6 and TRBJ1-2; 10 bases are shared with TRBD1. This CDR3 region has 15 residues. Germline CDR1 reads SGHVS; CDR2 reads FNYEAQ. Trimming removed 1 base from V and 4 bases from J; junction bases left unmatched: 3. In DNA form, the CDR3 reads TGTGCCAGCAGCTTAGAGGGACAGGGGCGCTATGGCTACACCTTC. It yields the protein CASSLEGQGRYGYTF.

This chain uses TRBV19 with TRBJ1-5, with TRBD1 as a possible D gene (5 bases). Germline-derived CDR1 and CDR2 are LNHDA and SQIVND (reference sequence). V was trimmed by 3 bases and J by 7 bases, leaving 10 bases between them. The CDR3 is 13 residues long. In DNA form, the CDR3 reads TGTGCCAGTAGTATCCCAGGGAGACAGCCCCAGCATTTT. Residues: CASSIPGRQPQHF.